Shown below are 30 T cell receptor beta chains from a single sample sequenced in a study of T cell repertoires in cytomegalovirus infection. TCRdb itself ran the reads through MiXCR, one entry per CDR3 protein. The sample has 680,000 or so distinct CDR3 sequences; under 40% are singletons. Sequencing was carried out using PBMCs. The receptors stem from a human donor in good health (CMV status not recorded). Some clones in this sample may be carry-over from other donors' samples.

The CDR3 loop reads CASSQGVMIMNTEAFF. CDR3 nucleotide sequence: TGTGCCAGCAGCCAAGGGGTCATGATAATGAACACTGAAGCTTTCTTT. The gene calls are TRBV14 and TRBJ1-1; D not resolved. From germline, CDR1 is SGHDN and CDR2 FVKESK. Trimming removed 1 base at V and 0 bases at J, with 12 bases between. This CDR3 is built from 16 residues. Full variable domain (outside the CDR3, taken from reference TRBV14 and TRBJ1-1): EAGVTQFPSHSVIEKGQTVTLRCDPISGHDNLYWYRRVMGKEIKFLLHFVKESKQDESGMPNNRFLAERTGGTYSTLKVQPAELEDSGVYFCASSQGVMIMNTEAFFGQGTRLTVV.

A note on this clonotype: The junction shows a germline mismatch at one end, possibly a read error. The CDR3 is CASSPLRPGAETQYF. Written as DNA, the CDR3 is TGTGCCAGCAGCCCCCTTCGACCTGGGGCAGAGACGCAGTATTTT. This chain uses TRBV7-9 with TRBJ2-3, with D maybe TRBD1 (5 bases). Germline lookup yields CDR1 SEHNR and CDR2 FQNEAQ (reference sequence). The CDR3 spans 15 residues.

The rearrangement uses TRBV25-1 and TRBJ1-1, with a tentative D call TRBD1 (6 bases). Germline V CDR1 and CDR2: MGHDK, SYGVNS. This CDR3 has 14 residues. Trimming took off 9 bases at V and 0 bases at J, with 14 bases between the two ends. The CDR3 region is CASHARGLNTEAFF. The CDR3 DNA is TGTGCCAGTCACGCTCGGGGGCTGAACACTGAAGCTTTCTTT. The full variable domain, in which reference TRBV25-1 and TRBJ1-1 provide the parts outside the CDR3, is EADIYQTPRYLVIGTGKKITLECSQTMGHDKMYWYQQDPGMELHLIHYSYGVNSTEKGDLSSESTVSRIRTEHFPLTLESARPSHTSQYLCASHARGLNTEAFFGQGTRLTVV.

This chain joins TRBV6-2 or TRBV6-3 and TRBJ2-1; no reliable D call. This CDR3 region has 12 residues. CDR1 is MNHEY, CDR2 SVGEGT, per germline. The germline V and J ends were trimmed by 8 bases and 0 bases, with 5 bases remaining between them. The CDR3 here is CASGLSYNEQFF. The CDR3 DNA reads as TGTGCCAGCGGCCTCTCCTACAATGAGCAGTTCTTC.

This chain joins TRBV28 and TRBJ1-4; D not resolved. This CDR3 contains 14 residues. CDR1 is MDHEN, CDR2 SYDVKM, per germline. Deletions cut 4 bases from V and 6 bases from J, with 12 bases between. The CDR3 DNA reads TGTGCCAGCAGTTATCCACCCGGGGATGAAAAACTGTTTTTT. Its protein product is CASSYPPGDEKLFF. The whole variable domain, remainder taken from reference TRBV28 and TRBJ1-4, is DVKVTQSSRYLVKRTGEKVFLECVQDMDHENMFWYRQDPGLGLRLIYFSYDVKMKEKGDIPEGYSVSREKKERFSLILESASTNQTSMYLCASSYPPGDEKLFFGSGTQLSVL.

This clonotype was observed a single time. The chain is built from TRBV5-6 and TRBJ2-1, with a tentative D call TRBD1 (5 bases). The germline V gene has CDR1 SGHDT and CDR2 YYEEEE. V was pared by 0 bases and J by 0 bases, with 10 bases between. CDR3 size: 16 residues. Written as DNA, the CDR3 is TGTGCCAGCAGCTTGGCCTACAGGAGCTCCTACAATGAGCAGTTCTTC. Protein: CASSLAYRSSYNEQFF.

This clonotype was counted between two and nine times. The rearrangement joins TRBV5-1 to TRBJ1-1; the D gene is possibly TRBD1 (6 bases). The CDR3 runs to 15 residues. Germline CDR1 and CDR2: SGHRS and YFSETQ. Trimming removed 0 bases from V and 2 bases from J, with 11 bases in between. DNA for the CDR3: TGCGCCAGCAGCTTGGGACAGGTTTCAAACACTGAAGCTTTCTTT. Translation: CASSLGQVSNTEAFF.

This clonotype was seen repeatedly, ten times or more. The chain links TRBV7-6 to TRBJ2-7; D is tentatively TRBD1 or TRBD2 (6 bases each). The germline V gene has CDR1 SGHVS and CDR2 FNYEAQ. The CDR3 extends over 15 amino acids. The V gene lost 5 bases and the J gene lost 3 bases, with 17 bases spanning the gap. The DNA for the CDR3 is TGTGCCAGCAGCCCCGCGGTGGGGGGCAACTACGAGCAGTACTTC. Its translation is CASSPAVGGNYEQYF.

This clonotype was recorded at least ten times. The chain links TRBV28 to TRBJ2-7; TRBD2 matches at 11 bases. Germline-derived CDR1 and CDR2 are MDHEN and SYDVKM. The length of the CDR3 is 17 residues. With V trimmed by 3 bases and J by 1 base, 8 bases remained unmatched. In nucleotides, the CDR3 is TGTGCCAGCAGTTTTCAGACTAGCGGGATCTTGTCCTACGAGCAGTACTTC. As protein: CASSFQTSGILSYEQYF.

In its sample, this clonotype was seen many times. The chain couples TRBV6-1 to TRBJ2-4, with 7 bases matching TRBD1. Germline values: CDR1 MNHNS, CDR2 SASEGT. The CDR3 runs to 17 residues. V was clipped by 4 bases and J by 1 base; unmatched bases: 10. The CDR3 bases are TGTGCCAGCAGTGGCAGGGGGTATGAGTTTGCCAAAAACATTCAGTACTTC. Translated: CASSGRGYEFAKNIQYF.

The CDR3 reads CASGGRQQRTEAFF. The CDR3, as DNA: TGTGCCAGCGGGGGCAGGCAACAACGCACTGAAGCTTTCTTT. The rearrangement links TRBV28 to TRBJ1-1; D might be TRBD1 (6 bases). This CDR3 comprises 14 residues. Germline V gives CDR1 MDHEN, CDR2 SYDVKM. The V gene lost 8 bases and the J gene lost 4 bases, with 17 bases spanning the gap.

V usage is TRBV7-9 and J usage is TRBJ2-7; tentatively, D is TRBD1 or TRBD2 (5 bases each). Trimming shortened V by 3 bases and J by 6 bases, and 12 bases separated the two germline ends. The CDR3 is 13 residues long. The germline gives CDR1 SEHNR, CDR2 FQNEAQ (reference sequence). CDR3 residues: CASSLGPPPEQYF. The CDR3 DNA sequence: TGTGCCAGCAGCTTGGGACCACCCCCCGAGCAGTACTTC.

This clonotype was counted a few times. CDR3 loop: CASSPGDEWNEQFF. The CDR3 DNA reads as TGTGCCAGCAGTCCAGGGGACGAGTGGAATGAGCAGTTCTTC. The genes are TRBV25-1 and TRBJ2-1; D might be TRBD1 (6 bases). CDR1 and CDR2 from the germline V gene are MGHDK and SYGVNS. The ends were cut back, 5 bases at V and 7 bases at J, with 15 bases in the middle. The CDR3 totals 14 residues.

The rearrangement uses TRBV5-6 and TRBJ2-1, with 9 positions matching TRBD2. Germline assignment: CDR1 SGHDT and CDR2 YYEEEE. The length of the CDR3 is 16 residues. V trimming: 4 bases; J trimming: 6 bases; junction bases outside the gene matches: 11. CDR3 sequence (DNA): TGTGCCAGCAGCCCCCCAGGCGGGAGGGCCCGCAATGAGCAGTTCTTC. It translates to CASSPPGGRARNEQFF. The full variable domain, completed using reference TRBV5-6 and TRBJ2-1, is DAGVTQSPTHLIKTRGQQVTLRCSPKSGHDTVSWYQQALGQGPQFIFQYYEEEERQRGNFPDRFSGHQFPNYSSELNVNALLLGDSALYLCASSPPGGRARNEQFFGPGTRLTVL.

Comment on this clonotype: It is likely a read error, because the conserved phenylalanine at the end of the CDR3 is missing. The rearrangement links TRBV7-9 to TRBJ1-4; TRBD1 agrees at 9 bases. V gave up 6 bases and J gave up 2 bases; unmatched junction bases: 13. Per germline, CDR1 SEHNR and CDR2 FQNEAQ (reference sequence). This CDR3 has 18 amino acids. The CDR3 DNA sequence: TGTGCCAGCAGGTCCACGGACAGGGGAAGAGCCACTAATGAAAAACTGTTTCTT. It encodes CASRSTDRGRATNEKLFL.

This clonotype has only a few counts. The chain links TRBV29-1 to TRBJ2-7; TRBD2 matches at 7 bases. CDR3 length: 13 residues. Germline assignment: CDR1 SQVTM and CDR2 ANQGSEA. The ends lost 4 bases at V and 3 bases at J; junction bases unmatched: 6. CDR3 sequence (DNA): TGCAGCGTTGTTGGGGAGGGTCACTACGAGCAGTACTTC. It specifies CSVVGEGHYEQYF.

The table lists this clonotype with a few counts. The chain couples TRBV2 to TRBJ1-4; D unclear. The CDR3 has 13 amino acids. The germline V gene encodes CDR1 SNHLY and CDR2 FYNNEI. Trimming removed 8 bases at V and 0 bases at J, with 7 bases between. The CDR3 nucleotides read TGTGCCAGCCGAGATGCAACTAATGAAAAACTGTTTTTT. This sequence encodes CASRDATNEKLFF. Full variable domain (rest looked up from reference TRBV2 and TRBJ1-4): EPEVTQTPSHQVTQMGQEVILRCVPISNHLYFYWYRQILGQKVEFLVSFYNNEISEKSEIFDDQFSVERPDGSNFTLKIRSTKLEDSAMYFCASRDATNEKLFFGSGTQLSVL.

There are a few counts of this clonotype. This chain joins TRBV20-1 and TRBJ1-3; TRBD1 aligns across 10 bases. After removal of 1 base from V and 3 bases from J, the junction contained 15 bases not matched to a gene. The CDR3 spans 19 residues. Germline V gives CDR1 DFQATT, CDR2 SNEGSKA (reference sequence). DNA for the CDR3: TGCAGTGCTAGAGCACGACCCTCCGGGACAGGGGTAGTTGGAAACACCATATATTTT. Its protein is CSARARPSGTGVVGNTIYF.

The chain carries TRBV11-2 and TRBJ1-5; no clear D gene. This CDR3 has 14 amino acids. In germline, CDR1 is SGHAT, CDR2 FQNNGV. V was clipped by 0 bases and J by 2 bases, with 5 bases between them. CDR3 sequence: CASSLEAGNQPQHF. DNA for the CDR3: TGTGCCAGCAGCTTAGAGGCAGGCAATCAGCCCCAGCATTTT.

The chain carries TRBV18 and TRBJ2-2; 8 bases map to TRBD1. Per the germline V gene, CDR1 is KGHSH and CDR2 is LQKENI. With V trimmed by 2 bases and J by 2 bases, 4 bases remained unmatched. This CDR3 is built from 16 residues. Here the CDR3 DNA reads TGTGCCAGCTCACCAATAGGACAGGGTAACACCGGGGAGCTGTTTTTT. Residues: CASSPIGQGNTGELFF.

This chain connects TRBV5-1 to TRBJ2-3, with 10 bases aligning to TRBD1. The CDR3 is made up of 14 amino acids. V lost 6 bases and J lost 4; bases outside the gene matches: 5. The V gene's germline CDR1 is SGHRS and CDR2 YFSETQ. CDR3 in DNA: TGCGCCAGCACCCGGACAGGGGGGCCAGATACGCAGTATTTT. Its translation: CASTRTGGPDTQYF.

This clonotype was picked up a small number of times. V and J are TRBV7-9 and TRBJ2-2; a weak D match, TRBD1 (6 bases). Germline V gene sequence: CDR1 SEHNR, CDR2 FQNEAQ (reference sequence). V gave up 5 bases and J gave up 0 bases, with 22 bases separating them. CDR3 length: 19 amino acids. This chain's CDR3 is CASSPKRLQGSPNTGELFF. The CDR3 DNA sequence: TGTGCCAGCAGCCCTAAGCGATTACAGGGTTCCCCGAACACCGGGGAGCTGTTTTTT.

This clonotype appeared a few times. The chain combines TRBV7-2 with TRBJ2-1; D not certain. The germline gives CDR1 SGHTA, CDR2 FQGNSA. V lost 3 bases to trimming and J lost 9 bases, with 6 bases between them. This CDR3 is built from 11 residues. In DNA, the CDR3 is TGTGCCAGCAGCTTGTCGGCTGAGCAGTTCTTC. This codes for CASSLSAEQFF.

This clonotype occurred a few times. This rearrangement joins TRBV10-3 to TRBJ2-3, with 11 bases that match TRBD2. The junction had 6 bases not matched to a gene; V was cut back by 6 bases and J by 4 bases. The CDR3 length is 15 residues. Germline V gene data show CDR1 as ENHRY and CDR2 as SYGVKD. The CDR3 nucleotides are TGTGCCATCAGCATAGCGGGGGGGTTATCAGATACGCAGTATTTT. Its translation is CAISIAGGLSDTQYF.

The chain combines TRBV12-3 or TRBV12-4 with TRBJ2-2, with 7 bases fitting TRBD2. J was trimmed by 2 bases and V by 1 base; bases with no gene match: 7. The CDR3 covers 17 residues. CDR3 loop: CASSLEGLAVNTGELFF. CDR3 DNA: TGTGCCAGCAGTTTAGAAGGCCTAGCGGTTAACACCGGGGAGCTGTTTTTT.

As to this clonotype: One end of the junction is discordant with germline, which a read error may explain. The J gene is TRBJ2-2, the V gene TRBV7-6, with 12 positions matching TRBD2. This CDR3 spans 18 amino acids. The germline CDR1 and CDR2 sequences are SGHVS and FNYEAQ. The CDR3 reads CASSPESSGRAGTGALFF. The CDR3 nucleotides read TGTGCCAGCAGCCCGGAGTCTAGCGGGAGGGCCGGGACCGGGGCGCTGTTTTTT. Full variable domain (missing parts from reference TRBV7-6 and TRBJ2-2): GAGVSQSPRYKVTKRGQDVALRCDPISGHVSLYWYRQALGQGPEFLTYFNYEAQQDKSGLPNDRFSAERPEGSISTLTIQRTEQRDSAMYRCASSPESSGRAGTGALFFGEGSRLTVL.

As to this clonotype: Its ends do not fully match the called genes, so a read error is possible. The gene calls are TRBV6-5 and TRBJ2-2; 8 bases agree with TRBD2. CDR1 is MNHEY and CDR2 is SVGAGI in the germline V gene. This CDR3 spans 16 amino acids. Here the CDR3 DNA reads TGTGCCAGCCGGGGGCAGCGGGGGCCCTCCACCGTGGAGCTGTTTTTT. It specifies CASRGQRGPSTVELFF.

The V and J genes are TRBV19 and TRBJ2-3; no clear D. The germline V and J ends were trimmed by 3 bases and 2 bases, with 12 bases remaining between them. In germline, CDR1 is LNHDA, CDR2 SQIVND (reference sequence). CDR3 length: 15 amino acids. The CDR3 here is CASSIRLIFTDTQYF. The CDR3 nucleotides are TGTGCCAGTAGTATTCGGCTTATATTCACAGATACGCAGTATTTT.

The V and J genes are TRBV19 and TRBJ1-5; no definite D call. This CDR3 contains 13 residues. Germline assignment: CDR1 LNHDA and CDR2 SQIVND (reference sequence). V lost 10 bases, J lost 0 bases, and 10 bases lay in between. The CDR3 DNA is TGTGCCACACAGCTTTATAGCAATCAGCCCCAGCATTTT. It encodes CATQLYSNQPQHF.

V is TRBV19 and J is TRBJ1-5, with TRBD1 matching 8 bases. CDR1 is LNHDA and CDR2 is SQIVND in the germline V gene (reference sequence). The J segment lost 7 bases and the V segment lost 7 bases, leaving 6 bases of the junction unmatched. There are 13 residues in the CDR3. Written as DNA, the CDR3 is TGTGCCAGTACCGACAGGGGTGGACAGCCCCAGCATTTT. Its translation is CASTDRGGQPQHF.